One TCR beta chain is described in this entry. Its target antigen remains unknown. One base away there is no much larger clone; base qualities are not given. Counted from cysteine to phenylalanine, this CDR3 has 14 amino acids. The read is trimmed to its CDR3 DNA, 42 bases read in frame from base 1. V and J are truncated by 7 bases and 8 bases respectively, leaving an intervening sequence of 20 bases. The germline V gene encodes CDR1 MDHEN and CDR2 SYDVKM. The data stem from a study of tumor-infiltrating lymphocytes in localized non-small cell lung cancer (dated by TCRdb to 2020 to 2022). Context from the whole study: The cohort covered several histologies, both smokers and never-smokers, and patients whose samples were collected after neoadjuvant chemotherapy. Resected tumor tissue and uninvolved lung tissue described as non-adjacent to the tumor were contributed by each patient, with both tissues obtained from the same patient. TCR sequencing was one of several integrated assays, alongside flow cytometry, multiplex immunofluorescence, RNA-seq, exome sequencing and proteomics, applied to the same patients. The overall ICON cohort comprised 160 or so surgical patients with localized non-small cell lung cancer whose tumors were resected. A total of 55 patients were part of the paired comparison of immunoSEQ T-cell fraction between tumor and uninvolved lung. Paper-wide results and their limitations: Consistent with immunofluorescence CD3 counts, TCRbeta sequencing supported greater T cell infiltration in tumors than in uninvolved lung tissue. TCR-derived T-cell fraction did not differ between the flow cytometry-defined immunotypes IM1 (good prognosis) and IM2 (poor prognosis). Because different pieces of the same tissue were used for different assays, technical variation could not be separated from intratumor heterogeneity. Recurrence-free survival showed no association with tumor T-cell fraction measured by TCR sequencing (p = 0.61). Assay coverage differed among patients according to how much tissue was available, so only a subset of the cohort had TCR sequencing.

The T-cell fraction in tumor and uninvolved lung tissue was obtained from TCR sequencing using the immunoSEQ assay. On the study's bioinformatics: To analyze survival, patients were divided into a high T-cell fraction group (upper tertile) and a low T-cell fraction group (lower two tertiles), and the two groups were compared using a log-rank test. A signed-rank test was used to check for differences in T-cell fraction between paired tumor and uninvolved lung. TCRdb mirrors the immuneACCESS table, restricted to in-frame sequences. Some clones are absent from its copies; in checked studies, under half trace to an unresolved V gene, and the reason for the others is unknown. The V and J calls and clone size come from that table; D and trimming were worked out from the DNA. This sample has about 24,000 clones in its table, and approximately 59% of those were observed once. The ten largest clonotypes hold roughly 5% of the sample.

Enrollment in ICON was initiated in 2016, and the last patient was enrolled in 2018. From a subcohort of some 80 patients, fresh tumor and matched uninvolved tissue were collected for in-depth immune analyses, including TCR sequencing. DNA isolated from bulk tissue, without cell sorting, was used for TCR sequencing. This TCR derives from a human donor with non-small cell lung cancer. The rearranged segments are TRBV28 and TRBJ1-2, and the D gene may be TRBD1, 5 bases matching. Specimen: lung tumor tissue. CDR3 region: CASIHQGLQGGYTF. DNA sequence: TGTGCCAGCATCCATCAGGGATTACAAGGCGGCTACACCTTC.